This T cell receptor (beta chain) appears in the sequencing data of a study of shared clonotypes between healthy human individuals. Study outcomes and limitations: Sequencing of the sorted subsets was shown by rarefaction to be incomplete despite large depth. Researchers found naive subsets generally carried larger estimated richness than memory subsets. The naive CD4 repertoires of a few donors were compared, and roughly 5.1% of clonotypes were shared.

Many counts were recorded for this clone. The antigen remains undetermined. Genomic DNA (from each subset) was split evenly across several immunoSEQ plates. Sequencing was performed with immunoSEQ multiplex PCR; in TCRdb, only in-frame clones are kept and a portion is missing. Of 850,000 to 1,200,000 clones listed, approximately 68% are singletons. The V gene lost 4 bases and the J gene lost 2 bases, with 16 bases spanning the gap. The CDR3 is 15 residues long. CDR1 and CDR2 (germline): SGHNT, YYREEE (reference sequence). The gene calls are TRBV5-4 and TRBJ2-7; D not certain. The receptor's source is a man between 18 and 35 years old in good health. The sample was memory CD4+ T cells sorted from blood. This sample's subset: CD45RA-negative fraction. CDR3: CASSPPGPGAYEQYF. CDR3 sequence (DNA): TGTGCCAGCAGCCCACCGGGCCCAGGAGCCTACGAGCAGTACTTC.